The 29 T cell receptor beta chains below all came from one sample that was sequenced in a study of blood T cell repertoires in COVID-19. Only in-frame clones appear in the TCRdb table, and some are missing; sequencing was by immunoSEQ multiplex PCR. The sample has over 95,000 clones, roughly 91% seen once. Source material: peripheral blood. These receptors came from a human donor with acute or convalescent COVID-19. The donor label of this sample is uncertain.

This chain joins TRBV7-9 and TRBJ1-1; D is unclear. Germline V gene sequence: CDR1 SEHNR, CDR2 FQNEAQ (reference sequence). The CDR3 has 12 amino acids. V was pared by 1 base and J by 7 bases, with 7 bases between. The CDR3 coding sequence is TGTGCCAGCAGCTTAGGAGATAGTGAAGCTTTCTTT. Protein product: CASSLGDSEAFF. The complete variable domain, with remaining parts taken from reference TRBV7-9 and TRBJ1-1, reads DTGVSQNPRHKITKRGQNVTFRCDPISEHNRLYWYRQTLGQGPEFLTYFQNEAQLEKSRLLSDRFSAERPKGSFSTLEIQRTEQGDSAMYLCASSLGDSEAFFGQGTRLTVV.

The V gene is TRBV11-2, the J gene TRBJ1-3; D might be TRBD1 (6 bases). The CDR3 sequence is 16 residues long. Germline CDR1 reads SGHAT; CDR2 reads FQNNGV. The germline V and J ends were trimmed by 4 bases and 2 bases, with 15 bases remaining between them. The CDR3 nucleotides are TGTGCCAGCAGCTACTTCGCGAAGGGGGCTGGAAACACCATATATTTT. This encodes CASSYFAKGAGNTIYF.

This clone came up once. The V and J genes are TRBV19 and TRBJ1-6, with TRBD1 matching 11 bases. This CDR3 has 15 residues. Germline CDR1 is LNHDA and CDR2 is SQIVND (reference sequence). Trimming took 4 bases from V and 7 from J; bases not matched to a gene: 3. CDR3 coding DNA: TGTGCCAGTAGTACCGGACAGGGGGCGAATTCACCCCTCCACTTT. Translated, it gives CASSTGQGANSPLHF. The full variable domain, in which reference TRBV19 and TRBJ1-6 provide the parts outside the CDR3, is DGGITQSPKYLFRKEGQNVTLSCEQNLNHDAMYWYRQDPGQGLRLIYYSQIVNDFQKGDIAEGYSVSREKKESFPLTVTSAQKNPTAFYLCASSTGQGANSPLHFGNGTRLTVT.

The chain recombines TRBV12-5 with TRBJ1-5, with 10 bases matching TRBD1. Germline loops: CDR1 LGHNT, CDR2 FRNRAP. V lost 5 bases and J lost 4; bases outside the gene matches: 14. The CDR3 is made up of 18 amino acids. The CDR3 reads CASGIDRGRKGGNQPQHF. CDR3 DNA sequence: TGTGCTAGTGGTATAGACAGGGGGCGGAAAGGTGGTAATCAGCCCCAGCATTTT.

The chain has TRBV5-5 and TRBJ2-7; 9 nucleotides line up with TRBD2. Germline-derived CDR1 and CDR2 are SGHKS and YYEKEE (reference sequence). V gave up 0 bases and J gave up 5 bases; unmatched junction bases: 9. The CDR3 totals 16 residues. The CDR3 reads CASSLAGSGSIHEQYF. The DNA for the CDR3 is TGTGCCAGCAGCTTGGCGGGTAGCGGGAGCATCCACGAGCAGTACTTC.

The rearrangement joins TRBV10-3 to TRBJ1-4, with 8 bases matching TRBD1. The germline V gene encodes CDR1 ENHRY and CDR2 SYGVKD. The V gene end was trimmed by 5 bases and the J gene end by 4 bases; junction bases not matched to a gene: 6. CDR3 length equals 15 residues. CDR3 coding DNA: TGTGCCATCAGTCCAAGGACAGGGAATAATGAAAAACTGTTTTTT. Amino acids: CAISPRTGNNEKLFF.

This chain links TRBV7-2 with TRBJ2-7; 7 nucleotides agree with TRBD1. V was clipped by 1 base and J by 6 bases; unmatched bases: 6. Germline-derived CDR1 and CDR2 are SGHTA and FQGNSA. The CDR3 spans 14 residues. The CDR3: CASSLVQGQVEQYF. The CDR3 nucleotides read TGTGCCAGCAGCTTAGTACAAGGACAGGTCGAGCAGTACTTC.

The V call is TRBV7-2, the J call TRBJ2-5, with TRBD2 matching over 8 bases. The CDR3 is made up of 16 amino acids. V dropped 3 bases and J dropped 0; count of bases not matched to a gene: 6. CDR1 and CDR2 (germline): SGHTA, FQGNSA. CDR3 nucleotide sequence: TGTGCCAGCAGCTTTATACCTAGCGGGTACCAAGAGACCCAGTACTTC. Translating it yields CASSFIPSGYQETQYF.

The chain has TRBV6-6 and TRBJ1-2; a possible D gene is TRBD1 (6 bases). V shed 2 bases and J shed 6 bases, with 7 bases lying between them. The germline V gene has CDR1 MNHNY and CDR2 SVGAGI (reference sequence). The CDR3 loop spans 12 amino acids. CDR3 loop: CASSYPGDGYTF. The CDR3 nucleotides read TGTGCCAGCAGTTACCCAGGGGATGGCTACACCTTC.

The V gene is TRBV6-6, the J gene TRBJ1-2, with a weak D call TRBD1 (6 bases). The CDR3 spans 12 residues. Trimming pared 10 bases from V and 4 bases from J, leaving 13 bases between. CDR1 is MNHNY and CDR2 is SVGAGI in the germline V gene (reference sequence). CDR3 bases: TGTGCCACCCTAGGGGGGGTCTATGGCTACACCTTC. Protein product: CATLGGVYGYTF.

The CDR3 DNA reads TGTGCCAGCACACCGGGAAACTATGGCTACACCTTC. This sequence encodes CASTPGNYGYTF. V usage is TRBV12-3 or TRBV12-4 and J usage is TRBJ1-2; D unresolved. Trimming removed 7 bases at V and 2 bases at J, with 8 bases between. The CDR3 is made up of 12 amino acids.

The V call is TRBV6-5, the J call TRBJ1-2; TRBD1 matches at 7 bases. The trim removed 6 bases at V and 8 bases at J, leaving 9 bases unmatched. The CDR3 totals 13 residues. Germline V gene lookup returns CDR1 MNHEY and CDR2 SVGAGI. The CDR3 reads CASSRGSVQGYTF. The CDR3 nucleotides are TGTGCCAGCAGCAGGGGGTCCGTCCAGGGCTACACCTTC.

The chain couples TRBV11-1 to TRBJ2-1; D is possibly TRBD2 (6 bases). The CDR3 loop spans 15 amino acids. The germline gives CDR1 SGHAT, CDR2 FQDESV (reference sequence). Trimming left V 5 bases short and J 1 base short, with 12 bases between. CDR3 protein: CASSPDGTSYNEQFF. CDR3 coding DNA: TGTGCCAGCAGCCCAGATGGGACTTCCTACAATGAGCAGTTCTTC. The entire variable domain, with the rest obtained from reference TRBV11-1 and TRBJ2-1, is as follows: EAEVAQSPRYKITEKSQAVAFWCDPISGHATLYWYRQILGQGPELLVQFQDESVVDDSQLPKDRFSAERLKGVDSTLKIQPAELGDSAMYLCASSPDGTSYNEQFFGPGTRLTVL.

This chain joins TRBV6-2 or TRBV6-3 and TRBJ2-2; 10 nucleotides align to TRBD1. V dropped 4 bases and J dropped 4; count of bases not matched to a gene: 3. The CDR3 spans 15 residues. Germline V gene sequence: CDR1 MNHEY, CDR2 SVGEGT. The CDR3 DNA is TGTGCCAGCAGTTTCTGGACAGGGGGCACCGGGGAGCTGTTTTTT. This translates into CASSFWTGGTGELFF.

The V and J genes are TRBV18 and TRBJ2-1; 9 nucleotides match TRBD2. The V and J ends lost 3 bases and 6 bases, in that order; junction bases with no gene match: 9. The V gene's germline CDR1 is KGHSH and CDR2 LQKENI. The CDR3 sequence is 16 residues long. DNA for the CDR3: TGTGCCAGCTCACCTCCCCCGCTAGCGGGGCGCAATGAGCAGTTCTTC. Translating gives CASSPPPLAGRNEQFF.

This chain connects TRBV12-3 or TRBV12-4 to TRBJ2-7; maybe TRBD2 (6 bases). CDR3 length equals 13 residues. With 4 bases removed from V and 5 bases from J, the gap between germline ends came to 12 bases. The CDR3 region has the DNA TGTGCCAGCAGTTCACGGGGGTCCCACGAGCAGTACTTC. Encoded protein: CASSSRGSHEQYF.

The chain carries TRBV13 and TRBJ2-3, with D hard to call. CDR3 size: 13 residues. Per the germline V gene, CDR1 is PRHDT and CDR2 is FYEKMQ (reference sequence). V gave up 2 bases and J gave up 1 base, with 4 bases separating them. CDR3: CASSLYGTDTQYF. Written as DNA, the CDR3 is TGTGCCAGCAGCTTATATGGCACAGATACGCAGTATTTT.

The chain couples TRBV19 to TRBJ1-1; 8 bases fit TRBD1. Losses at the gene ends were 5 bases for V and 1 base for J; bases not matched to a gene: 6. This CDR3 spans 15 amino acids. Germline loops: CDR1 LNHDA, CDR2 SQIVND (reference sequence). For the CDR3, the DNA is TGTGCCAGTAGTTCCCCAGGGGGCTCGAACACTGAAGCTTTCTTT. Its translation is CASSSPGGSNTEAFF.

This clone was seen only a few times. CDR3 residues: CASSAGTAHQPQHF. The CDR3 bases are TGTGCCAGCAGCGCCGGGACAGCGCATCAGCCCCAGCATTTT. V gene TRBV7-9 combines with J gene TRBJ1-5, with TRBD1 matching over 7 bases. From germline, CDR1 is SEHNR and CDR2 FQNEAQ (reference sequence). After removal of 5 bases from V and 5 bases from J, the junction contained 6 bases not matched to a gene. The CDR3 is made up of 14 amino acids.

This clone was observed a single time. The chain uses TRBV15 and TRBJ1-2; D perhaps matches TRBD1 (5 bases). The CDR3 totals 15 residues. Germline lookup yields CDR1 LNHNV and CDR2 YYDKDF (reference sequence). Trimming removed 1 base from V and 1 base from J, with 10 bases in between. The CDR3 spells CATSRGGRDNYGYTF. CDR3 sequence (DNA): TGTGCCACCAGCAGAGGGGGCAGGGATAACTATGGCTACACCTTC.

This clone occurred once. V is TRBV23-1 and J is TRBJ2-3; D is unclear. TRBV23-1 is given ORF status, its function remaining uncertain. The CDR3 is made up of 19 amino acids. V was shortened by 4 bases and J by 4 bases, with 27 bases between the two germline ends. DNA of the CDR3: TGCGCCAGCAGTCTAACCCCAATCCTACGTAGACTTAGCCCAGATACGCAGTATTTT. Translating it yields CASSLTPILRRLSPDTQYF.

The chain uses TRBV5-1 and TRBJ1-1; D unresolved. The V end was cut by 2 bases, the J end by 5 bases, with 16 bases between. Germline V gene data show CDR1 as SGHRS and CDR2 as YFSETQ. This CDR3 spans 15 amino acids. CDR3 nucleotide sequence: TGCGCCAGCAGCTTCACGGGAAGCTACGGTACTGAAGCTTTCTTT. Protein sequence: CASSFTGSYGTEAFF.

The genes are TRBV6-5 and TRBJ1-2; 8 bases align to TRBD1. The CDR3 has 14 amino acids. The germline V gene has CDR1 MNHEY and CDR2 SVGAGI. The J segment lost 6 bases and the V segment lost 2 bases, leaving 5 bases of the junction unmatched. CDR3 protein: CASSYHQGAHGYTF. The CDR3 DNA sequence: TGTGCCAGCAGTTACCATCAGGGGGCTCATGGCTACACCTTC.

The chain uses TRBV14 and TRBJ2-1, with D possibly TRBD2 on 5 matching bases. Germline assignment: CDR1 SGHDN and CDR2 FVKESK. V was clipped by 4 bases and J by 10 bases, with 11 bases between them. CDR3 length: 12 residues. In nucleotides, the CDR3 is TGTGCCAGCAGCCTCGGACGAGGGGAGCAGTTCTTC. Amino acids: CASSLGRGEQFF.

The chain recombines TRBV18 with TRBJ2-1; tentatively, D is TRBD1 (6 bases). The CDR3 sequence is 16 residues long. Germline-derived CDR1 and CDR2 are KGHSH and LQKENI. Trimming took 2 bases from V and 2 from J, leaving 13 bases between them. CDR3 DNA: TGTGCCAGCTCACCAAGGGGGACGACAGCCTACAATGAGCAGTTCTTC. Translation gives CASSPRGTTAYNEQFF.

The genes are TRBV20-1 and TRBJ1-2; D is uncertain. The CDR3 has 11 residues. Germline lookup yields CDR1 DFQATT and CDR2 SNEGSKA (reference sequence). Trimming removed 3 bases at V and 6 bases at J, with 8 bases between. The CDR3 is CSASGPHGYTF. CDR3 DNA: TGCAGTGCTAGTGGGCCCCATGGCTACACCTTC.

The rearrangement links TRBV19 to TRBJ1-6, with TRBD1 identical over 9 bases. This CDR3 is 13 amino acids long. Trimming cost V 10 bases and J 5 bases; bases outside gene matches: 3. Germline CDR1 reads LNHDA; CDR2 reads SQIVND (reference sequence). CDR3 residues: CATRDRDNSPLHF. CDR3 coding DNA: TGTGCCACCCGGGACAGGGATAATTCACCCCTCCACTTT.

The chain combines TRBV19 with TRBJ1-4; no clear D. This CDR3 has 16 amino acids. Trimming took 6 bases from V and 3 from J, leaving 17 bases between them. Germline CDR1 reads LNHDA; CDR2 reads SQIVND (reference sequence). CDR3 residues: CASSPVRREANEKLFF. CDR3 nucleotides: TGTGCCAGTAGCCCGGTGAGGAGGGAGGCTAATGAAAAACTGTTTTTT.

The chain carries TRBV29-1 and TRBJ1-2; 7 nucleotides line up with TRBD1. Germline V gene data show CDR1 as SQVTM and CDR2 as ANQGSEA. This CDR3 comprises 13 residues. J was trimmed by 2 bases and V by 5 bases; bases with no gene match: 5. As DNA, the CDR3 is TGCAGCGTTACCCGGGACAGCAACTATGGCTACACCTTC. Residues: CSVTRDSNYGYTF.